The next 32 T cell receptor beta chains were all read from a single sample in a study of cytomegalovirus exposure and HLA in healthy donors. 60 Vbeta and 13 Jbeta primers were used in PCR. Method: immunoSEQ multiplex PCR; TCRdb's copy keeps in-frame clones and lacks some. The table includes 150,000 to 200,000 clones, 82% detected once. Input material: PBMCs. These receptors came from a boy aged 2-15 years in good health and CMV-seronegative.

This chain connects TRBV13 to TRBJ2-3, with a possible D match to TRBD1 (6 bases). Trimming took 7 bases from V and 1 from J, leaving 12 bases between them. This CDR3 is 14 amino acids long. Germline V CDR1 and CDR2: PRHDT, FYEKMQ (reference sequence). The CDR3 reads CASKAPGGTDTQYF. CDR3 coding DNA: TGTGCCAGCAAAGCTCCAGGGGGCACAGATACGCAGTATTTT.

The V and J genes are TRBV6-5 and TRBJ2-1; 9 bases agree with TRBD2. CDR1 MNHEY and CDR2 SVGAGI come from the germline V gene. Trimming at V came to 7 bases and at J to 10 bases, leaving 14 bases not matched to a gene. The CDR3 is 15 amino acids. The CDR3 loop reads CASTLLGGGAGEQFF. The CDR3, as DNA: TGTGCCAGCACCCTACTGGGCGGGGGGGCGGGGGAGCAGTTCTTC.

The rearrangement joins TRBV7-2 to TRBJ1-1; D is possibly TRBD1 (5 bases). Germline-derived CDR1 and CDR2 are SGHTA and FQGNSA. The CDR3 length is 15 residues. V dropped 1 base and J dropped 1 base, with 10 bases sitting between them. The CDR3 bases are TGTGCCAGCAGCTTAGGGGGAACAGGGAACACTGAAGCTTTCTTT. It translates to CASSLGGTGNTEAFF. The full variable domain, completed using reference TRBV7-2 and TRBJ1-1, is GAGVSQSPSNKVTEKGKDVELRCDPISGHTALYWYRQSLGQGLEFLIYFQGNSAPDKSGLPSDRFSAERTGGSVSTLTIQRTQQEDSAVYLCASSLGGTGNTEAFFGQGTRLTVV.

The chain employs TRBV19 and TRBJ1-4, with unresolved D. This CDR3 has 16 residues. CDR1 is LNHDA, CDR2 SQIVND, per germline (reference sequence). V was clipped by 3 bases and J by 1 base, with 12 bases between them. The CDR3 here is CASSIFQFGTNEKLFF. CDR3 bases: TGTGCCAGTAGTATTTTCCAGTTTGGAACTAATGAAAAACTGTTTTTT. The complete variable domain, with remaining parts taken from reference TRBV19 and TRBJ1-4, reads DGGITQSPKYLFRKEGQNVTLSCEQNLNHDAMYWYRQDPGQGLRLIYYSQIVNDFQKGDIAEGYSVSREKKESFPLTVTSAQKNPTAFYLCASSIFQFGTNEKLFFGSGTQLSVL.

This clone was recorded a few times. The genes are TRBV5-1 and TRBJ1-1; 7 nucleotides align to TRBD1. The V and J ends lost 2 bases and 4 bases, in that order; junction bases with no gene match: 8. Germline CDR1 and CDR2: SGHRS and YFSETQ. The CDR3 contains 15 residues. The CDR3 region is CASSLQGGEVTEAFF. The CDR3 nucleotides read TGCGCCAGCAGCTTACAAGGGGGCGAGGTCACTGAAGCTTTCTTT.

The chain links TRBV9 to TRBJ1-5; a possible D gene is TRBD1 (5 bases). Trimming removed 5 bases at V and 12 bases at J, with 12 bases between. Germline V gene lookup returns CDR1 SGDLS and CDR2 YYNGEE. The CDR3 loop spans 11 amino acids. This chain's CDR3 is CASRREGLQHF. As DNA, the CDR3 is TGTGCCAGCAGGAGGGAGGGGCTCCAGCATTTT. Together with reference TRBV9 and TRBJ1-5, the CDR3 gives the full variable domain: DSGVTQTPKHLITATGQRVTLRCSPRSGDLSVYWYQQSLDQGLQFLIQYYNGEERAKGNILERFSAQQFPDLHSELNLSSLELGDSALYFCASRREGLQHFGDGTRLSIL.

This rearrangement joins TRBV27 to TRBJ1-5, with 7 nucleotides matching TRBD1. With 4 bases clipped from V and 7 bases from J, the junction kept 7 bases outside the gene matches. In germline, CDR1 is MNHEY, CDR2 SMNVEV (reference sequence). This CDR3 region has 14 residues. In DNA form, the CDR3 reads TGTGCCAGCAGTTCCAACAGGGGCGGGCAGCCCCAGCATTTT. It codes for CASSSNRGGQPQHF.

V and J are TRBV6-6 and TRBJ2-7; 7 bases are a match to TRBD1. Germline V gene lookup returns CDR1 MNHNY and CDR2 SVGAGI (reference sequence). J gave up 6 bases and V 2 bases, and 4 bases lay outside the gene matches. The CDR3 has 13 amino acids. The CDR3 DNA follows: TGTGCCAGCAGTTACGCTACAGGGGTCGAGCAGTACTTC. As protein: CASSYATGVEQYF.

This chain links TRBV2 with TRBJ1-3; 7 bases map to TRBD1. J lost 5 bases, V lost 8 bases, and 9 bases had no gene match. The CDR3 totals 14 residues. From germline, CDR1 is SNHLY and CDR2 FYNNEI. As DNA, the CDR3 is TGTGCCAGCCGACCAGGGACAGAAAGAAACACCATATATTTT. It encodes CASRPGTERNTIYF.

The chain joins TRBV6-5 to TRBJ1-4; 8 nucleotides agree with TRBD1. CDR1 and CDR2 (germline): MNHEY, SVGAGI. The CDR3 covers 16 residues. V lost 2 bases and J lost 4; bases outside the gene matches: 6. Here the CDR3 DNA reads TGTGCCAGCAGTTACCGGCGGACAGGGATTAATGAAAAACTGTTTTTT. It codes for CASSYRRTGINEKLFF.

This rearrangement joins TRBV7-8 to TRBJ1-1; perhaps TRBD1 as D (5 bases). Trimming cost V 4 bases and J 6 bases, with 15 bases left between them. The germline V gene encodes CDR1 SGHVS and CDR2 FQNEAQ. This CDR3 spans 14 amino acids. DNA of the CDR3: TGTGCCAGCAGCTCCGGGGGGGGTCCCGCTGAAGCTTTCTTT. Protein sequence: CASSSGGGPAEAFF.

This sequence joins TRBV7-8 and TRBJ1-2; D perhaps matches TRBD1 (5 bases). Germline V lookup: CDR1 SGHVS, CDR2 FQNEAQ. V lost 1 base and J lost 3, with 12 bases in between. The CDR3 totals 15 residues. The CDR3 DNA sequence: TGTGCCAGCAGCTTAGTAGGAGACAGCCACTATGGCTACACCTTC. Its protein product is CASSLVGDSHYGYTF.

The V call is TRBV19, the J call TRBJ2-7; 8 bases are shared with TRBD2. There are 12 residues in the CDR3. The ends lost 9 bases at V and 3 bases at J; junction bases unmatched: 4. Germline CDR1 and CDR2: LNHDA and SQIVND (reference sequence). CDR3 sequence (DNA): TGTGCCAGCACTGGGACTAGCTACGAGCAGTACTTC. It is translated as CASTGTSYEQYF.

This clone was recorded only once. The rearrangement joins TRBV19 to TRBJ2-1; a weak D match, TRBD2 (6 bases). Trimming took off 3 bases at V and 7 bases at J, with 7 bases between the two ends. The V gene's germline CDR1 is LNHDA and CDR2 SQIVND (reference sequence). This CDR3 has 12 amino acids. As DNA, the CDR3 is TGTGCCAGTAGTATCGGAGGGAATGAGCAGTTCTTC. Translation gives CASSIGGNEQFF.

This clone is a singleton in its sample. The chain uses TRBV19 and TRBJ2-1; weak D call: TRBD2 (6 bases). V lost 7 bases to trimming and J lost 9 bases, with 22 bases between them. CDR3 size: 15 residues. Germline values: CDR1 LNHDA, CDR2 SQIVND (reference sequence). CDR3: CASINPPGGDCEQFF. The DNA of the CDR3 is TGTGCCAGTATCAACCCCCCCGGGGGTGATTGTGAGCAGTTCTTC.

Remarks on this clone: One end of the junction does not line up with germline, which may come from a read error. This chain connects TRBV6-5 to TRBJ1-2; D may be TRBD1 (5 bases). Germline V lookup: CDR1 MNHEY, CDR2 SVGAGI. This CDR3 contains 15 residues. CDR3 loop: CASSRSPGEDYGYTF. DNA of the CDR3: TGTGCCAGCAGCCGATCCCCGGGGGAAGACTACGGCTACACCTTC.

The gene calls are TRBV29-1 and TRBJ2-7; 9 bases match TRBD1. Germline CDR1 is SQVTM and CDR2 is ANQGSEA. V lost 4 bases to trimming and J lost 3 bases; unmatched junction nucleotides: 7. The CDR3 is 14 amino acids. The CDR3 DNA reads TGCAGCGTTGTGGTGAACAGGGGGCTCTACGAGCAGTACTTC. It yields the protein CSVVVNRGLYEQYF.

This rearrangement joins TRBV9 to TRBJ2-3; TRBD2 aligns across 8 bases. Per germline, CDR1 SGDLS and CDR2 YYNGEE. The CDR3 spans 17 residues. V dropped 0 bases and J dropped 2; count of bases not matched to a gene: 8. The CDR3 sequence is CASSVDRSGGPTDTQYF. CDR3 nucleotides: TGTGCCAGCAGCGTAGATAGGAGCGGGGGACCCACAGATACGCAGTATTTT.

The CDR3 loop is CASSPETGGPSTDTQYF. For the CDR3, the DNA is TGTGCCAGCAGCCCTGAGACAGGTGGACCTAGCACAGATACGCAGTATTTT. The chain joins TRBV4-2 to TRBJ2-3; a weak D match, TRBD1 (6 bases). Per the germline V gene, CDR1 is LGHNA and CDR2 is YNFKEQ. This CDR3 has 17 amino acids. With 4 bases removed from V and 0 bases from J, the gap between germline ends came to 17 bases.

The rearrangement links TRBV19 to TRBJ1-1, with 9 bases lining up with TRBD1. The CDR3 runs to 13 residues. Germline lookup yields CDR1 LNHDA and CDR2 SQIVND (reference sequence). The J segment lost 7 bases and the V segment lost 10 bases, leaving 10 bases of the junction unmatched. As DNA, the CDR3 is TGTGCCACTTCAACAGGGGGCCATGGTGAAGCTTTCTTT. This gives the protein CATSTGGHGEAFF.

The chain employs TRBV6-6 and TRBJ2-7, with TRBD1 identical over 9 bases. V trimming: 4 bases; J trimming: 5 bases; junction bases outside the gene matches: 12. The CDR3 is made up of 16 amino acids. Germline loops: CDR1 MNHNY, CDR2 SVGAGI (reference sequence). The CDR3 coding sequence is TGTGCCAGCAGTTTGTCCCCGGGACAGGGTATCGACGAGCAGTACTTC. This sequence encodes CASSLSPGQGIDEQYF.

V gene TRBV10-3 combines with J gene TRBJ2-7, with 11 bases fitting TRBD1. This CDR3 region has 15 residues. V shed 1 base and J 2 bases; nucleotides not matched to a gene: 1. Germline CDR1 and CDR2: ENHRY and SYGVKD. CDR3 sequence reads: CAISEWGQGAYEQYF. CDR3 DNA: TGTGCCATCAGTGAGTGGGGACAGGGGGCCTACGAGCAGTACTTC.

This clone was seen a handful of times. The J gene is TRBJ1-2, the V gene TRBV5-5, with D unclear. Germline-derived CDR1 and CDR2 are SGHKS and YYEKEE (reference sequence). CDR3 length: 14 residues. Trimming cost V 4 bases and J 4 bases, with 14 bases left between them. The CDR3, as DNA: TGTGCCAGCAGCCCCGAGTATCGGGGCTATGGCTACACCTTC. Translated, it gives CASSPEYRGYGYTF. Combining the CDR3 with reference TRBV5-5 and TRBJ1-2 gives the whole variable domain DAGVTQSPTHLIKTRGQQVTLRCSPISGHKSVSWYQQVLGQGPQFIFQYYEKEERGRGNFPDRFSARQFPNYSSELNVNALLLGDSALYLCASSPEYRGYGYTFGSGTRLTVV.

The chain joins TRBV2 to TRBJ1-5; 7 bases match TRBD1. The CDR3 has 17 residues. Germline-derived CDR1 and CDR2 are SNHLY and FYNNEI. Trimming at V came to 5 bases and at J to 4 bases, leaving 14 bases not matched to a gene. The CDR3, as DNA: TGTGCCAGCAGTCTTAGGGGCTTGGACAGGAATAATCAGCCCCAGCATTTT. Amino acids: CASSLRGLDRNNQPQHF.

V gene TRBV11-3 combines with J gene TRBJ2-3; TRBD2 matches 16 bases. The V gene's germline CDR1 is SGHNT and CDR2 YENEEA. This CDR3 region has 17 residues. The J segment lost 5 bases and the V segment lost 5 bases, leaving 7 bases of the junction unmatched. The CDR3: CASSPGLAGGQGDTQYF. DNA for the CDR3: TGTGCCAGCAGCCCGGGACTAGCGGGGGGGCAGGGAGATACGCAGTATTTT.

The chain links TRBV9 to TRBJ2-3, with a possible D match to TRBD2 (5 bases). CDR1 and CDR2 from the germline V gene are SGDLS and YYNGEE. Trimming removed 4 bases at V and 2 bases at J, with 14 bases between. The CDR3 has 15 residues. CDR3 sequence (DNA): TGTGCCAGCAGCCCTGGGCTAGCCTACACAGATACGCAGTATTTT. Its translation: CASSPGLAYTDTQYF.

The rearrangement links TRBV18 to TRBJ1-1, with 9 bases matching TRBD1. The germline CDR1 and CDR2 sequences are KGHSH and LQKENI. This CDR3 is 14 amino acids long. The J segment lost 1 base and the V segment lost 10 bases, leaving 7 bases of the junction unmatched. CDR3 sequence reads: CATGTGIGNTEAFF. The CDR3 bases are TGTGCCACCGGGACAGGGATCGGGAACACTGAAGCTTTCTTT.

V is TRBV19 and J is TRBJ1-4; D is undetermined. This CDR3 is built from 18 residues. CDR1 and CDR2 (germline): LNHDA, SQIVND (reference sequence). V shed 3 bases and J shed 3 bases, with 20 bases lying between them. CDR3 in amino acids: CASSIRRQLWSANEKLFF. DNA for the CDR3: TGTGCCAGTAGTATTCGTCGACAACTTTGGTCCGCTAATGAAAAACTGTTTTTT. Together with reference TRBV19 and TRBJ1-4, the CDR3 gives the full variable domain: DGGITQSPKYLFRKEGQNVTLSCEQNLNHDAMYWYRQDPGQGLRLIYYSQIVNDFQKGDIAEGYSVSREKKESFPLTVTSAQKNPTAFYLCASSIRRQLWSANEKLFFGSGTQLSVL.

J is TRBJ2-1 and V is TRBV5-4, with TRBD2 matching over 10 bases. V lost 0 bases, J lost 6 bases, and 3 bases stayed unmatched. This CDR3 region has 15 residues. Germline CDR1 SGHNT, CDR2 YYREEE (reference sequence). This CDR3 is CASSLERGGVNEQFF. CDR3 nucleotide sequence: TGTGCCAGCAGCTTGGAGCGGGGGGGTGTCAATGAGCAGTTCTTC.

V and J are TRBV6-1 and TRBJ2-2; D gene ambiguous. This CDR3 is built from 14 residues. Trimming took off 4 bases at V and 6 bases at J, with 12 bases between the two ends. Germline loops: CDR1 MNHNS, CDR2 SASEGT. DNA for the CDR3: TGTGCCAGCAGTGTGGCCTCTCCACCCGGGGAGCTGTTTTTT. Translating gives CASSVASPPGELFF.

This sequence joins TRBV4-2 and TRBJ1-2, with D perhaps TRBD1 (6 bases). Trimming took 5 bases from V and 2 from J, leaving 18 bases between them. Germline V gene lookup returns CDR1 LGHNA and CDR2 YNFKEQ. This CDR3 is built from 16 residues. The CDR3 DNA follows: TGTGCCAGCAGCAAAGCTGGGGGCGCCTCCAACTATGGCTACACCTTC. Protein sequence: CASSKAGGASNYGYTF.

This clone was detected a few times. The CDR3 region has the DNA TGTGCCAGCACCCGGGACAGTTTCGGCTATGGCTACACCTTC. Translating gives CASTRDSFGYGYTF. The V and J genes are TRBV19 and TRBJ1-2; 7 bases match TRBD1. The V segment lost 9 bases and the J segment 4 bases; nucleotides outside the gene matches: 11. Germline values: CDR1 LNHDA, CDR2 SQIVND (reference sequence). The CDR3 has 14 residues.